This T cell receptor (beta chain) was recorded in a study of patients and donors after allogeneic stem cell transplantation. Each CDR3 protein is one row after TCRdb ran MiXCR on the RT-PCR reads. The repertoire includes around 150,000 distinct CDR3 sequences, approximately 28% of them detected once, and 3.2% sits in the top ten. The CDR3 has 17 amino acids. The germline V gene encodes CDR1 WSHSY and CDR2 SAAADI. V was trimmed by 2 bases and J by 1 base, leaving 12 bases between them. This clonotype occurred a few times. The V gene is TRBV10-2, the J gene TRBJ2-6; D possibly corresponds to TRBD2 (5 bases). This TCR was recovered from a human donor who was either an allogeneic HSCT recipient or a stem cell or donor lymphocyte infusion donor (not recorded which). It is not recorded whose cells these are; they may come from a transplant donor. The sample consisted of blood, either unsorted or a sorted T cell fraction (not recorded which). Here the CDR3 DNA reads TGCGCCAGCAGTGAGCCCCCCCGGGGATCTGGGGCCAACGTCCTGACTTTC. Protein: CASSEPPRGSGANVLTF.